The TCR beta chain described here comes from a study of beta chain features in type 1 diabetes (dated by TCRdb to between 2017 and 2018). Regarding the research as a whole: Mean age, gender distribution, total cell number and subset yield did not differ between patients and healthy donors. Naive and central memory subsets were obtained from all 30 or so donors, but regulatory and stem cell-like memory subsets were isolated from only 8 patients and roughly eight healthy donors. In the study, recently diagnosed type 1 diabetes patients and matched healthy donors were compared on the TCRB repertoires of their sorted circulating CD4+ T cell subsets. Across all samples, 107,917,701 sorted cells were examined, and cell number per subset correlated strongly with RNA yield.

The V and J ends are trimmed by 2 bases and 2 bases, leaving 7 bases between them. From the cysteine up to the phenylalanine, the CDR3 has a length of 14 residues. Just the 42-base CDR3 DNA is kept, in frame starting at base 1. From the germline V gene, CDR1 is SGHRS and CDR2 is YFSETQ. The entire isolated RNA was reverse transcribed using the High Capacity cDNA Reverse Transcription Kit, and thus expressed TCRB transcripts were sequenced. Deep immunoSEQ sequencing was applied to naive, central memory and regulatory T cell samples, giving an average of approximately 4 million total reads per sample. Sorted cells were lysed in RLT buffer and RNA was extracted with DNase-treated RNeasy Micro or Mini kits, depending on cell number. To prevent cross-contamination, each cell subset was processed individually, whereas patient and healthy donor samples were processed jointly. TCRB sequences were amplified from cDNA with the immunoSEQ multiplex PCR, producing 87-bp fragments spanning the CDR3 region. Amplicons were sequenced on the Illumina HiSeq platform. In the source study's methods: PCR bias was computationally corrected using synthetic template baselines, reads within Hamming distance 2 were collapsed, and singletons that could not be merged were discarded. By aligning reads against IMGT, V, D and J genes, CDR3 length, and insertions or deletions at six rearrangement sites were assigned. Within each subset, clonotype counts were normalized to sorted cell number, after which true diversity and Gini coefficients were computed with the tcR R package. The overlap coefficient, calculated on TCRB nucleotide sequences, was used to quantify repertoire sharing. Out-of-frame TCRB sequences from naive cells were analyzed as a proxy for the pre-selection repertoire. TCRdb's version of the immuneACCESS table is confined to in-frame rearrangements and falls short of the full clone set. An unresolved V gene accounts for under half of the shortfall where checked; the remainder is of unknown origin. Clone size and the V and J calls come from that table; the DNA yielded D and trimming. For this sample the table gives approximately 250,000 clones, of which 13% to 15% were detected only once. 0.026% of the sample rests with the top ten.

Each donor gave one peripheral blood draw, averaging roughly 100 mL, which was collected into heparinised tubes. A BD FACSAria II and a panel including CD45RO, CCR7, CD25, CD127, CD95 and CD27 were used to sort naive, central memory, regulatory and stem cell-like memory CD4+ T cells. Every sorted population had a purity above 95%. Right away, PBMCs were isolated by Lymphoprep density gradient centrifugation and were stained directly, with no culture step. To minimize batch effects, samples were stained and sorted in pairs, one healthy donor with one patient per experiment. General conclusions and limits of the study: HLA sub-analyses involved small numbers of individuals, so any influence of HLA type on TCRB rearrangement remained unresolved. Because cDNA was sequenced instead of genomic DNA, highly expressing activated cells could be over-represented, though the groups showed no difference in activation or CD3 levels. Shorter templates might be favored by PCR, yet because patient and control samples were amplified and corrected together, any such skew would affect both groups equally. In all four CD4+ subsets, TCRB CDR3 length was moderately but significantly shorter in type 1 diabetes patients. At VDJ recombination sites, type 1 diabetes patients had fewer insertions and more deleted nucleotides, which implies abnormalities in thymic rearrangement. The naive, central memory and regulatory TCRB repertoires appeared to resemble one another more closely among patients than among healthy donors.

Notes on this clone: What antigen it recognizes has not been identified. The input lacks base qualities; no much larger clone sits a single base away.

Here the chain combines TRBV5-1 and TRBJ2-2; the D gene is unclear. The clonotype was recovered from a woman aged 40 to 50 in good health. Input material: naive CD4+ T cells from blood. This specimen's cell subset or site label, per the study, means: true naive CD4+ T cells. The sequenced DNA is TGCGCCAGCAGCTTTTCAGTTAACACCGGGGAGCTGTTTTTT. Protein translation: CASSFSVNTGELFF. Joined to the reference TRBV5-1 and TRBJ2-2 proteins, this CDR3 gives the full variable domain: KAGVTQTPRYLIKTRGQQVTLSCSPISGHRSVSWYQQTPGQGLQFLFEYFSETQRNKGNFPGRFSGRQFSNSRSEMNVSTLELGDSALYLCASSFSVNTGELFFGEGSRLTVL.